This T cell receptor beta chain was found in a study of cytomegalovirus exposure and HLA in healthy donors. General study points: Per published accounts, TCR beta sequences correctly predicted the HLA-A and HLA-B alleles of most subjects. Relative to equally common others, HLA-associated TCR beta chains showed greater clonal expansion in a later analysis. Researchers reported in a later analysis that a missense DCLRE1C variant was tied to TCR beta V- and J-gene trimming.

The CDR3 covers 18 residues. Germline CDR1 is SGHDT and CDR2 is YYEEEE. V shed 4 bases and J 0 bases; nucleotides not matched to a gene: 13. The study ran its PCR with 60 Vbeta and 13 Jbeta primers. The method was immunoSEQ multiplex PCR; TCRdb's version includes in-frame clones alone and lacks a portion of them. The sample has 130,000 or so clones, roughly four fifths seen once. Note on this clone: Its target is not known.

This TCR was sampled from a woman aged 55-69 years in good health and CMV-seronegative. Material for sequencing was PBMCs. The chain employs TRBV5-6 and TRBJ1-3, with 7 bases identical to TRBD1. CDR3 loop: CASSPPPGTDFSGNTIYF. In DNA, the CDR3 is TGTGCCAGCAGCCCACCCCCCGGGACAGACTTCTCTGGAAACACCATATATTTT.